Listed below are T cell receptor beta chains from one sample, sequenced in a study of shared clonotypes between healthy human individuals. Generated by immunoSEQ multiplex PCR, the TCRdb table keeps only in-frame clones and is missing some. The table shows millions of clones, with roughly 93% occurring only once. Specimen: naive CD4+ T cells from PBMCs. The receptors shown here come from a man between 18 and 29 years old in good health. Some clones in this sample may be carry-over from other donors' samples. The CDR3 runs from the conserved cysteine through the conserved F or W. The D gene is left open where the match is weak. Size values are once, few and many counts, or a class for expanded clones, and some rows have none.

>TRBV5-5|-|-|TRBJ1-1
CASSLVGSRNTEAFF
TGTGCCAGCAGCTTGGTGGGGAGCCGGAACACTGAAGCTTTCTTT
>TRBV7-2|-|-|TRBJ2-7
CASSLRTNSYEQYF
TGTGCCAGCAGCTTAAGGACTAACTCCTACGAGCAGTACTTC
>TRBV5-1|once|-|TRBJ2-2
CASSLVIAANTGELFF
TGCGCCAGCAGCTTGGTTATAGCGGCGAACACCGGGGAGCTGTTTTTT
>TRBV30|-|-|TRBJ1-4
CAWSGGANEKLFF
TGTGCCTGGAGCGGGGGGGCTAATGAAAAACTGTTTTTT
>TRBV4-3|-|TRBD1|TRBJ1-2
CASSQGQGAYYGYTF
TGCGCCAGCAGCCAGGGACAGGGGGCTTACTATGGCTACACCTTC
>TRBV29-1|few|TRBD1|TRBJ1-1
CSVTGQVTEAFF
TGCAGCGTGACGGGACAGGTGACTGAAGCTTTCTTT
>TRBV20-1|once|-|TRBJ1-2
CSARVRYGYTF
TGCAGTGCTAGGGTCCGCTATGGCTACACCTTC
>TRBV28|-|-|TRBJ2-7
CASSNTLHEQYF
TGTGCCAGCAGCAATACACTGCACGAGCAGTACTTC
>TRBV7-9|-|TRBD1|TRBJ1-5
CASSLAGAGGSQPQHF
TGTGCCAGCAGCTTAGCGGGTGCAGGGGGCAGTCAGCCCCAGCATTTT
>TRBV7-9|-|-|TRBJ1-3
CASSLASASSGNTIYF
TGTGCCAGCAGCTTAGCGTCAGCCAGCTCTGGAAACACCATATATTTT
>TRBV7-3|-|-|TRBJ2-7
CASSLGGKAYEQYF
TGTGCCAGCAGCTTAGGGGGGAAGGCCTACGAGCAGTACTTC
>TRBV11-3|-|-|TRBJ2-7
CASSLLGAEEQYF
TGTGCCAGCAGCTTACTGGGGGCGGAGGAGCAGTACTTC
>TRBV5-8|-|-|TRBJ1-1
CASSLVTTGGDMNTEAFF
TGTGCCAGCAGCTTGGTTACGACAGGAGGAGACATGAACACTGAAGCTTTCTTT
>TRBV27|-|-|TRBJ1-2
CASSLSDLSGYTF
TGTGCCAGCAGTTTATCAGACTTGTCCGGCTACACCTTC
>TRBV5-1|-|-|TRBJ1-2
CASSGTPGGYGYTF
TGCGCCAGCAGCGGGACCCCCGGTGGTTATGGCTACACCTTC
>TRBV5-6|-|-|TRBJ2-7
CASSLVRGGGYEQYF
TGTGCCAGCAGCTTGGTGAGGGGTGGAGGGTACGAGCAGTACTTC
>TRBV19|few|-|TRBJ1-1
CATGGTEAFF
TGTGCCACGGGGGGCACTGAAGCTTTCTTT
>TRBV18|-|-|TRBJ1-4
CASSPWEGREKLFF
TGTGCCAGCTCACCATGGGAGGGCCGAGAAAAACTGTTTTTT
>TRBV28|-|TRBD1|TRBJ2-7
CASSHTTNPGQGTYEQYF
TGTGCCAGCAGTCACACTACCAACCCGGGACAGGGGACCTACGAGCAGTACTTC
>TRBV5-1|once|-|TRBJ2-1
CASSLDGITYNEQFF
TGCGCCAGCAGCTTGGACGGCATAACCTACAATGAGCAGTTCTTC
>TRBV9|-|-|TRBJ2-1
CASSAGPSGYNEQFF
TGTGCCAGCAGCGCGGGGCCCAGTGGGTACAATGAGCAGTTCTTC
>TRBV15|-|-|TRBJ2-1
CATSRQGNEQFF
TGTGCCACCAGCAGACAGGGCAATGAGCAGTTCTTC
>TRBV19|-|-|TRBJ1-5
CASSPQGGIGNQPQHF
TGTGCCAGTAGTCCCCAGGGAGGGATTGGCAATCAGCCCCAGCATTTT
>TRBV6-5|-|-|TRBJ2-1
CASSYNRKAYNEQFF
TGTGCCAGCAGTTACAACAGGAAGGCCTACAATGAGCAGTTCTTC
>TRBV28|-|TRBD1|TRBJ2-7
CASSVAGTGLYEQYF
TGTGCCAGCAGTGTCGCCGGGACAGGGCTATACGAGCAGTACTTC
>TRBV6-5|-|-|TRBJ2-7
CASSSLRTLSSYEQYF
TGTGCCAGCAGTTCCCTCCGGACCTTGAGCTCCTACGAGCAGTACTTC
>TRBV29-1|-|-|TRBJ2-5
CSVVRGSETQYF
TGCAGCGTTGTCCGGGGTAGCGAGACCCAGTACTTC
>TRBV4-1|-|TRBD1|TRBJ2-3
CASSQPYRGSTDTQYF
TGCGCCAGCAGCCAGCCCTACAGGGGGAGCACAGATACGCAGTATTTT